The present T cell receptor beta chain was sequenced within a study of T cells after yellow fever vaccination. Overall study context: Preparing low-cell-number fractions relied on SMART-Seq v4 Ultra Low Input. Study results and limitations: A secondary response was less intense yet reached its peak sooner, at day 5 versus 15. Post-booster samples contained most primary-vaccination clones (nearly 98% CD4, approximately 88% CD8).

The germline V gene has CDR1 SEHNR and CDR2 FQNEAQ (reference sequence). With V trimmed by 0 bases and J by 6 bases, 2 bases remained unmatched. This CDR3 is built from 13 residues. A 5'RACE template-switching step, the method used to make TCR cDNA, added a universal primer site and UMIs. TCRdb passed the 5' RACE reads through MiXCR, listing each CDR3 protein once. The sample holds 250,000 or so distinct CDR3 sequences; around 3.5% are singletons and the top ten take about 20%. This clonotype appeared a few times. The antigen remains unidentified. The TCR was taken from a man between 18 and 29 years old who received the YFV17D yellow fever vaccine. The sample here was PBMCs, taken 15 days after the yellow fever booster vaccination. The gene calls are TRBV7-9 and TRBJ2-7; 7 bases are a match to TRBD1. The CDR3 region has the DNA TGTGCCAGCAGCTTAGCATCAGGGGGCGAGCAGTACGTC. It is translated as CASSLASGGEQYV.